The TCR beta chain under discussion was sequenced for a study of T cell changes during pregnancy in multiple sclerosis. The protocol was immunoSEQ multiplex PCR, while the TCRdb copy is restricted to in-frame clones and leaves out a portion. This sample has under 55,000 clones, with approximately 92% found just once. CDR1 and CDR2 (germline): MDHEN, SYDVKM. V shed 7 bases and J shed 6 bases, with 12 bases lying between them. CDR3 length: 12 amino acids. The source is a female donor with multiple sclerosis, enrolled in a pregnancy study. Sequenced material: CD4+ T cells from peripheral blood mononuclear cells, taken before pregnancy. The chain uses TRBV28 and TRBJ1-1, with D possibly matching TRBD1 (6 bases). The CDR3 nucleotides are TGTGCCAGCACCGGACAGAGGGCTGAAGCTTTCTTT. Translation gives CASTGQRAEAFF. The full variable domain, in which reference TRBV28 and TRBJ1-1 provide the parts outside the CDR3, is DVKVTQSSRYLVKRTGEKVFLECVQDMDHENMFWYRQDPGLGLRLIYFSYDVKMKEKGDIPEGYSVSREKKERFSLILESASTNQTSMYLCASTGQRAEAFFGQGTRLTVV.